This entry lists 10 T cell receptor beta chains sequenced from one sample in a study of human T cells and chemical hapten exposure. TCRdb re-analysed the RACE reads in MiXCR, keeping a single row per CDR3 protein. The sample includes fewer than 300,000 distinct CDR3 sequences, roughly 7.4% of them seen just once. Specified time point: pre-sensitization, week 0. Sample treatment: therapeutic diphenylcyclopropenone sensitization with weekly scalp DPC. The material was whole blood, obtained in connection with sensitization to the hapten diphenylcyclopropenone (DPC). These receptors were taken from a young man with alopecia areata. Some clones in this sample may be carry-over from other donors' samples.

J is TRBJ1-2 and V is TRBV20-1, with a tentative D call TRBD1 (5 bases). Germline values: CDR1 DFQATT, CDR2 SNEGSKA (reference sequence). The CDR3 is made up of 13 amino acids. V was pared by 3 bases and J by 3 bases, with 11 bases between. The DNA for the CDR3 is TGCAGTGCTAGTAAGGGGTTGGACTATGGCTACACCTTC. Its translation is CSASKGLDYGYTF.

There are a few counts of this clonotype. The rearrangement links TRBV2 to TRBJ2-7; D is perhaps TRBD1 (6 bases). V lost 7 bases and J lost 3, with 22 bases in between. Per the germline V gene, CDR1 is SNHLY and CDR2 is FYNNEI. The CDR3 consists of 16 residues. CDR3 nucleotides: TGTGCCAGCATGGTAGGTCCGGGACACATAAACTACGAGCAGTACTTC. Translated: CASMVGPGHINYEQYF. The complete variable domain, with remaining parts taken from reference TRBV2 and TRBJ2-7, reads EPEVTQTPSHQVTQMGQEVILRCVPISNHLYFYWYRQILGQKVEFLVSFYNNEISEKSEIFDDQFSVERPDGSNFTLKIRSTKLEDSAMYFCASMVGPGHINYEQYFGPGTRLTVT.

This clonotype was seen ten or more times. The chain combines TRBV9 with TRBJ1-2; TRBD1 agrees at 9 bases. CDR1 is SGDLS and CDR2 is YYNGEE in the germline V gene. The CDR3 runs 16 residues. V lost 4 bases, J lost 4 bases, and 11 bases stayed unmatched. The CDR3 loop reads CASSPIQGAGSYGYTF. In nucleotides, the CDR3 is TGTGCCAGCAGCCCAATACAGGGGGCGGGCAGCTATGGCTACACCTTC.

This clonotype has a handful of counts. The rearrangement joins TRBV29-1 to TRBJ1-2; 11 positions match TRBD1. Trimming cost V 3 bases and J 5 bases; bases outside gene matches: 8. Germline V lookup: CDR1 SQVTM, CDR2 ANQGSEA. The CDR3 consists of 15 residues. CDR3 sequence reads: CSVDRLGQGEYGYTF. For the CDR3, the DNA is TGCAGCGTTGATAGGTTGGGACAGGGGGAATATGGCTACACCTTC.

The rearrangement uses TRBV24-1 and TRBJ2-7; 7 bases agree with TRBD1. Germline values: CDR1 KGHDR, CDR2 SFDVKD. CDR3 length equals 14 residues. Losses at the gene ends were 5 bases for V and 6 bases for J; bases not matched to a gene: 9. CDR3 nucleotide sequence: TGTGCCACCAGTGGAGGAAAAGACAGGGTCGAGCAGTACGTC. Encoded protein: CATSGGKDRVEQYV.

This clonotype was observed a few times. The V call is TRBV11-2, the J call TRBJ2-2, with D perhaps matching TRBD1 (6 bases). Germline loops: CDR1 SGHAT, CDR2 FQNNGV. This CDR3 is 16 amino acids long. V was pared by 5 bases and J by 0 bases, with 13 bases between. The CDR3 loop reads CASSPDRRPNTGELFF. Here the CDR3 DNA reads TGTGCCAGCAGCCCCGACAGGAGACCGAACACCGGGGAGCTGTTTTTT.

The chain recombines TRBV11-2 with TRBJ2-7; D gene ambiguous. V shed 5 bases and J shed 7 bases, with 18 bases lying between them. Germline CDR1 and CDR2: SGHAT and FQNNGV. The CDR3 loop spans 14 amino acids. CDR3 sequence reads: CASSPGWRPGEQYV. In DNA, the CDR3 is TGTGCCAGCAGCCCCGGGTGGCGACCTGGGGAGCAGTACGTC.

There are a few counts of this clonotype. CDR3 in amino acids: CASSRGDYLTDTQYF. In nucleotides, the CDR3 is TGTGCCAGCAGCCGGGGGGACTACCTCACAGATACGCAGTATTTT. V usage is TRBV14 and J usage is TRBJ2-3; 7 bases fit TRBD2. Unmatched junction bases numbered 6, after V lost 4 bases and J lost 2 bases. Germline V gives CDR1 SGHDN, CDR2 FVKESK. This CDR3 has 15 residues.

The V and J genes are TRBV14 and TRBJ1-2; TRBD1 might be the D (6 bases). This CDR3 is built from 16 residues. V was shortened by 4 bases and J by 4 bases, with 19 bases between the two germline ends. Germline CDR1 is SGHDN and CDR2 is FVKESK. The CDR3 nucleotides are TGTGCCAGCAGCCTAGCATGGGGGGCACTCTCCTATGGCTACACCTTC. It codes for CASSLAWGALSYGYTF.

In its sample, this clonotype was seen a few times. In DNA form, the CDR3 reads TGTGCCAGCAGCGACATGCGGGCAGGGCAGAAACTGTTTTTT. It yields the protein CASSDMRAGQKLFF. V and J are TRBV2 and TRBJ1-4; possibly TRBD1 for D (5 bases). The CDR3 runs 14 residues. CDR1 and CDR2 from the germline V gene are SNHLY and FYNNEI. V shed 6 bases and J shed 11 bases, with 19 bases lying between them. The full variable domain, in which reference TRBV2 and TRBJ1-4 provide the parts outside the CDR3, is EPEVTQTPSHQVTQMGQEVILRCVPISNHLYFYWYRQILGQKVEFLVSFYNNEISEKSEIFDDQFSVERPDGSNFTLKIRSTKLEDSAMYFCASSDMRAGQKLFFGSGTQLSVL.